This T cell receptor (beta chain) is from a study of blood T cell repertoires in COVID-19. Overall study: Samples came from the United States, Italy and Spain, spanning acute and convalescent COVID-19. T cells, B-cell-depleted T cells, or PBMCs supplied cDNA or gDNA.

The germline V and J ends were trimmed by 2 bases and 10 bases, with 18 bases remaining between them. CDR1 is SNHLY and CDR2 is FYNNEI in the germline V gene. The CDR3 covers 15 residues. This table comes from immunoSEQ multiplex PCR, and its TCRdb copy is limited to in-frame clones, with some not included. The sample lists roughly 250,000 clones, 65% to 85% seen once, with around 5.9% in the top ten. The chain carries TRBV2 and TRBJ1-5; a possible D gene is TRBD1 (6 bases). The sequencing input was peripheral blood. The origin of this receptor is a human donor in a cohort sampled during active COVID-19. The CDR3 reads CASSESRGGIGPQHF. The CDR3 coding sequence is TGTGCCAGCAGTGAAAGCAGGGGCGGTATCGGTCCCCAGCATTTT. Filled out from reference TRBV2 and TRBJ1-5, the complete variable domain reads EPEVTQTPSHQVTQMGQEVILRCVPISNHLYFYWYRQILGQKVEFLVSFYNNEISEKSEIFDDQFSVERPDGSNFTLKIRSTKLEDSAMYFCASSESRGGIGPQHFGDGTRLSIL.